Detailed here is one TCR beta chain. After removal of 4 bases from V and 10 bases from J, the junction contained 18 bases not matched to a gene. Germline lookup yields CDR1 KGHSH and CDR2 LQKENI. The CDR3 has 16 amino acids. The record originates from a study of blood T cell repertoires in COVID-19. Study-level background: Samples came from the United States, Italy and Spain, spanning acute and convalescent COVID-19.

Source study methods: Amplification with reference gene primers provided the estimates of nucleated cell counts. Profiled with immunoSEQ multiplex PCR; TCRdb holds only in-frame clones, not every one. Clone size and the V and J calls come from that table; the DNA yielded D and trimming. Of over 400,000 clones detected, about 88% appear once; the ten largest clones hold about 8.2%. Sequencing used peripheral blood. This sequence was found in a woman aged 45-65 years with COVID-19, enrolled during active disease. The rearrangement uses TRBV18 and TRBJ1-1; 7 bases line up with TRBD1. This chain's CDR3 is CASSRETGTEVVGAFF. The CDR3 DNA reads as TGTGCCAGCTCACGGGAAACCGGGACAGAAGTAGTAGGAGCTTTCTTT.